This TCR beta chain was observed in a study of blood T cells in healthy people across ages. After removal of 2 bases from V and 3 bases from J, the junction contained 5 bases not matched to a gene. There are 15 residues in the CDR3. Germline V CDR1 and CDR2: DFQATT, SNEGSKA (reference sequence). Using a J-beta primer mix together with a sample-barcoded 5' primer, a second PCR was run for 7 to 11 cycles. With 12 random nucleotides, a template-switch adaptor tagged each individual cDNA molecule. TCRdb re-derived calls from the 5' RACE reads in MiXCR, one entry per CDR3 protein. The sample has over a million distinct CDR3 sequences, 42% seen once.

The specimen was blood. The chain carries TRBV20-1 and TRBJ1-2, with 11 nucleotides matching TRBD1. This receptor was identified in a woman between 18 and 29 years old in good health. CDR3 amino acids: CSARPGTGGDYGYTF. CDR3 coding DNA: TGCAGTGCTAGACCCGGGACAGGGGGTGACTATGGCTACACCTTC.